This TCR beta chain is from a study of T cells in pancreatic ductal adenocarcinoma. Study-wide findings and caveats: Tumor and blood clonality did not differ significantly, about 0.11 versus 0.072. Enrichment of CD45RO+ effector over naive T cells in tumors may bias clonality. Blood had more productive templates and approximately 8-fold more unique clonotypes than tumor. The resected cohort was biased toward the minority with early-stage disease.

Surgery without prior neoadjuvant therapy was the treatment of the selected pancreatic ductal adenocarcinoma patients. TCRdb's copy holds only in-frame clones and misses some; the assay was immunoSEQ multiplex PCR. The sample consists of around 9,300 clones, approximately 89% of them appearing once. As regards this clone: Its antigen remains unidentified.

Sequencing used PBMCs. The TCR sequence derives from a human donor with pancreatic ductal adenocarcinoma.

CDR3 loop: CASSLTSGTYEQYF. The CDR3, as DNA: TGTGCCAGCAGCTTGACTAGCGGAACCTACGAGCAGTACTTC. This chain connects TRBV5-8 to TRBJ2-7; 8 bases agree with TRBD2. The CDR3 is 14 amino acids. The V segment lost 1 base and the J segment 2 bases; nucleotides outside the gene matches: 2. Germline CDR1 SGHTS, CDR2 YDEGEE.